This TCR beta chain was identified during a study of blood T cells in healthy people across ages. Whole-study context: About one barcoded TCR beta cDNA was captured per two T cells. General study findings and limits: It was not possible, with unsorted PBMCs, to conclusively compare naive and antigen-experienced cells. Total diversity from one million sequenced T cells was likely underestimated.

Trimming removed 5 bases from V and 5 bases from J, with 7 bases in between. Per the germline V gene, CDR1 is SNHLY and CDR2 is FYNNEI. There are 12 residues in the CDR3. About this clonotype itself: Its antigen is unknown.

Then a second PCR, running roughly 7 to 11 cycles, was carried out with a sample-barcoded 5' primer and a J-beta primer mix. Template switching added a 12-random-nucleotide identifier to every cDNA molecule. TCRdb re-derived calls from the 5' RACE reads in MiXCR, one entry per CDR3 protein. The sample has 1.5 million to 2 million distinct CDR3 sequences, roughly 27% seen once. Sequencing was performed on blood. The TCR was taken from a woman in her twenties or thirties in good health. This chain joins TRBV2 and TRBJ2-4; no definite D call. The CDR3 sequence is CASSKEENIQYF. Written as DNA, the CDR3 is TGTGCCAGCAGTAAAGAAGAAAACATTCAGTACTTC.